Shown below are 2 T cell receptor beta chains from a single sample sequenced in a study of blood T cell repertoires in COVID-19 (TCRdb year 2020). Library construction relied on the immunoSEQ multiplex PCR assay. TCRdb mirrors the immuneACCESS table, restricted to in-frame sequences. Some clones are absent from its copies; in checked studies, under half trace to an unresolved V gene, and the reason for the others is unknown. Counted in this sample were about 160,000 clones; about 83% of them appeared once. The ten largest clonotypes hold about 3.6% of the sample. The specimen was PBMCs or T cells enriched from blood (not recorded which). The receptors shown here come from a woman between 50 and 59 years old in a cohort exposed to, infected with or recovered from COVID-19 (not recorded which).

This clone was counted at least ten times. This chain links TRBV5-8 with TRBJ2-7, with 7 bases lining up with TRBD1. J was trimmed by 0 bases and V by 4 bases; bases with no gene match: 7. Per the germline V gene, CDR1 is SGHTS and CDR2 is YDEGEE. This CDR3 has 15 amino acids. The CDR3 region has the DNA TGTGCCAGCAGCGTGGGACAGAGTAGCTCCTACGAGCAGTACTTC. Encoded protein: CASSVGQSSSYEQYF.

This clone was seen once. The chain employs TRBV5-5 and TRBJ1-5, with D tentatively TRBD1 (5 bases). The germline V and J ends were trimmed by 0 bases and 2 bases, with 9 bases remaining between them. The CDR3 is 15 amino acids. Looked up from germline, CDR1 is SGHKS and CDR2 is YYEKEE (reference sequence). CDR3 DNA: TGTGCCAGCAGCTTGGCAGGGTCCGGCAATCAGCCCCAGCATTTT. Amino acid sequence: CASSLAGSGNQPQHF. The full variable domain, its missing parts supplied by reference TRBV5-5 and TRBJ1-5, is DAGVTQSPTHLIKTRGQQVTLRCSPISGHKSVSWYQQVLGQGPQFIFQYYEKEERGRGNFPDRFSARQFPNYSSELNVNALLLGDSALYLCASSLAGSGNQPQHFGDGTRLSIL.